A single sample gave rise to the 28 T cell receptor beta chains below, sequenced in a study of post-analysis software for immune sequencing data. Whole-study findings and limits: Comparison of patients with controls showed 4 to 6 TRBV segments more frequent in patients, TRBV5-6, TRBV5-1 and TRBV20-1 among them.

cDNA libraries for TCR beta contained unique molecular identifiers. TCRdb redid the calling of the PCR reads with MiXCR, one entry per CDR3 protein. The sample carries approximately 160,000 distinct CDR3 sequences, around 30% recorded once. Their antigens are not known. Sequencing was carried out using blood. The origin of the receptors is a girl between 10 and 17 years old with multiple sclerosis.

There are a few counts of this clonotype. The chain is built from TRBV12-3 or TRBV12-4 and TRBJ2-7; D not certain. The V end was cut by 1 base, the J end by 7 bases, with 8 bases between. The CDR3 has 12 residues. The CDR3 bases are TGTGCCAGCAGTTTAGTTCAGCTTGAGCAGTACTTC. This codes for CASSLVQLEQYF.

This clonotype showed up many times. The chain is built from TRBV10-3 and TRBJ2-7, with 9 bases lining up with TRBD1. The CDR3 consists of 15 residues. Unmatched junction bases numbered 6, after V lost 1 base and J lost 5 bases. Germline V gene sequence: CDR1 ENHRY, CDR2 SYGVKD. CDR3: CAISELDRGEHEQYF. The CDR3 nucleotides read TGTGCCATCAGTGAGTTGGACAGGGGTGAACACGAGCAGTACTTC.

There are a few counts of this clonotype. This rearrangement joins TRBV7-8 to TRBJ1-5; 7 positions agree with TRBD1. Germline V lookup: CDR1 SGHVS, CDR2 FQNEAQ. The V and J ends lost 1 base and 0 bases, in that order; junction bases with no gene match: 9. CDR3 size: 18 residues. CDR3 coding DNA: TGTGCCAGCAGCTTAGGGGCAGGGGGGGGCTATAGCAATCAGCCCCAGCATTTT. Its translation is CASSLGAGGGYSNQPQHF.

J is TRBJ2-5 and V is TRBV28; D is undetermined. This CDR3 has 14 residues. Germline loops: CDR1 MDHEN, CDR2 SYDVKM. V lost 4 bases and J lost 11, with 20 bases in between. The CDR3 reads CASSSARFDNEQYF. CDR3 sequence (DNA): TGTGCCAGCAGTTCTGCACGGTTTGACAATGAGCAGTACTTC.

The table lists this clonotype with a few counts. The chain is built from TRBV20-1 and TRBJ2-3, with D perhaps matching TRBD1 (6 bases). Trimming took off 7 bases at V and 1 base at J, with 9 bases between the two ends. The length of the CDR3 is 12 residues. The germline CDR1 and CDR2 sequences are DFQATT and SNEGSKA (reference sequence). The CDR3 reads CSGAGGTDTQYF. The CDR3 region has the DNA TGCAGTGGAGCAGGGGGCACAGATACGCAGTATTTT.

The chain combines TRBV11-2 with TRBJ2-1; TRBD2 matches 9 bases. CDR3 length equals 16 residues. Germline V CDR1 and CDR2: SGHAT, FQNNGV. V lost 4 bases, J lost 7 bases, and 11 bases stayed unmatched. The CDR3 DNA reads as TGTGCCAGCAGCTCCATATTAAGCGGGAGGCGTAATGAGCAGTTCTTC. Residues: CASSSILSGRRNEQFF.

This clonotype has more than one count but fewer than ten. The V call is TRBV5-5, the J call TRBJ1-5, with a tentative D call TRBD1 (6 bases). Germline-derived CDR1 and CDR2 are SGHKS and YYEKEE (reference sequence). This CDR3 is 16 amino acids long. With 4 bases removed from V and 5 bases from J, the gap between germline ends came to 19 bases. The CDR3 DNA reads as TGTGCCAGCAGCCCGCACGTAGGGGGGGATGATCAGCCCCAGCATTTT. It is translated as CASSPHVGGDDQPQHF.

The chain combines TRBV29-1 with TRBJ2-7; 12 bases agree with TRBD2. This CDR3 is 15 amino acids long. CDR1 is SQVTM and CDR2 is ANQGSEA in the germline V gene. After removal of 2 bases from V and 9 bases from J, the junction contained 11 bases not matched to a gene. CDR3 bases: TGCAGCGTTGAACCCCTAGCGGGAGGGGAGAATGGGCAGTACTTC. The encoded protein is CSVEPLAGGENGQYF.

At least ten counts were recorded for this clonotype. The chain has TRBV29-1 and TRBJ2-5; D might be TRBD1 (6 bases). V lost 8 bases and J 5 bases, leaving 15 bases between the germline ends. There are 12 residues in the CDR3. Per the germline V gene, CDR1 is SQVTM and CDR2 is ANQGSEA. As DNA, the CDR3 is TGCAGCACCCTCAGGGGTTGGGAGACCCAGTACTTC. Its protein product is CSTLRGWETQYF.

This clonotype was recorded many times. The V gene is TRBV7-9, the J gene TRBJ2-1; D is unresolved. The ends were cut back, 4 bases at V and 7 bases at J, with 14 bases in the middle. Germline V CDR1 and CDR2: SEHNR, FQNEAQ (reference sequence). CDR3 length: 14 amino acids. The CDR3 region has the DNA TGTGCCAGCAGCTCGGAGAAAAAAATGAATGAGCAGTTCTTC. Its translation is CASSSEKKMNEQFF.

The V call is TRBV7-2, the J call TRBJ2-1; D is perhaps TRBD1 (6 bases). The J call could be wrong; TRBJ2-7 is a better fit for the DNA end. CDR3 length: 12 residues. Germline-derived CDR1 and CDR2 are SGHTA and FQGNSA. The CDR3 DNA reads TGTGCCAGCAGCAGGGACACCTACGAGCAGTACTTC. Translated, it gives CASSRDTYEQYF.

This clonotype appeared many times. The chain uses TRBV7-2 and TRBJ2-7, with 8 bases lining up with TRBD1. Per germline, CDR1 SGHTA and CDR2 FQGNSA. V lost 2 bases, J lost 3 bases, and 6 bases stayed unmatched. CDR3 length: 15 amino acids. The CDR3, as DNA: TGTGCCAGCAGCTTACGCGGACAGGGAGGCTACGAGCAGTACTTC. This sequence encodes CASSLRGQGGYEQYF.

The chain combines TRBV24-1 with TRBJ2-5; D ambiguous. The CDR3 sequence is 13 residues long. V shed 1 base and J shed 3 bases, with 5 bases lying between them. From germline, CDR1 is KGHDR and CDR2 SFDVKD. Here the CDR3 reads CATSDFGKETQYF. The CDR3 region has the DNA TGTGCCACCAGTGATTTTGGGAAAGAGACCCAGTACTTC.

Details on this clonotype: A read error may be the cause here, since a much bigger clone is one base away. The chain couples TRBV5-1 to TRBJ2-3, with 9 bases lining up with TRBD1. CDR3 size: 15 residues. The germline CDR1 and CDR2 sequences are SGHRS and YFSETQ. Trimming at V came to 2 bases and at J to 4 bases, leaving 5 bases not matched to a gene. DNA for the CDR3: TGCGCCAGCAGCTTACAGGGGGCAGGCGCAGATACGCAGTATTTT. This codes for CASSLQGAGADTQYF.

The chain employs TRBV5-1 and TRBJ1-1; D ambiguous. Trimming took 1 base from V and 5 from J, leaving 9 bases between them. Germline CDR1 reads SGHRS; CDR2 reads YFSETQ. The CDR3 has 13 residues. CDR3 nucleotides: TGCGCCAGCAGCTTGACTGCTGAGACTGAAGCTTTCTTT. The encoded protein is CASSLTAETEAFF.

This rearrangement joins TRBV5-6 to TRBJ2-7, with 7 bases fitting TRBD2. From germline, CDR1 is SGHDT and CDR2 YYEEEE. J lost 3 bases, V lost 1 base, and 7 bases had no gene match. The CDR3 is 15 amino acids. The CDR3 spells CASSLPGTTFYEQYF. DNA for the CDR3: TGTGCCAGCAGCTTGCCGGGGACTACATTCTACGAGCAGTACTTC. The complete variable domain, with remaining parts taken from reference TRBV5-6 and TRBJ2-7, reads DAGVTQSPTHLIKTRGQQVTLRCSPKSGHDTVSWYQQALGQGPQFIFQYYEEEERQRGNFPDRFSGHQFPNYSSELNVNALLLGDSALYLCASSLPGTTFYEQYFGPGTRLTVT.

As regards this clonotype: One junction end does not reproduce the germline sequence, and a read error may be involved. This chain joins TRBV10-2 and TRBJ2-5; 10 bases fit TRBD1. The CDR3 runs to 16 residues. Germline V gives CDR1 WSHSY, CDR2 SAAADI. The CDR3 spells CASTRPGQGVIYEQHF. In DNA form, the CDR3 reads TGCGCCAGCACCAGACCCGGACAGGGGGTCATCTACGAGCAGCACTTC.

Notes on this clonotype: A read error may be the cause here, since a much bigger clone is one base away. V usage is TRBV12-3 or TRBV12-4 and J usage is TRBJ2-7, with 7 bases lining up with TRBD2. With V trimmed by 5 bases and J by 2 bases, 18 bases remained unmatched. The CDR3 has 18 amino acids. The CDR3 protein is CASSPLRLAEGIPYEQYF. CDR3 DNA: TGTGCCAGCAGTCCCCTGAGGCTAGCGGAAGGCATACCCTACGAGCAGTACTTC.

Only a few counts were recorded for this clonotype. The V gene is TRBV27, the J gene TRBJ2-1, with 7 positions matching TRBD1. CDR1 is MNHEY, CDR2 SMNVEV, per germline (reference sequence). Losses at the gene ends were 5 bases for V and 8 bases for J; bases not matched to a gene: 9. CDR3 length: 14 amino acids. The DNA of the CDR3 is TGTGCCAGCAGTAACCGACAGGGTATTGATGAGCAGTTCTTC. Translating it yields CASSNRQGIDEQFF.

This clonotype was counted only a few times. The V and J genes are TRBV27 and TRBJ2-5, with D possibly being TRBD1 (6 bases). V was clipped by 6 bases and J by 0 bases, with 14 bases between them. Germline CDR1 reads MNHEY; CDR2 reads SMNVEV (reference sequence). The CDR3 covers 15 residues. CDR3 bases: TGTGCCAGCAGCCCAAGGGGGATCTACCAAGAGACCCAGTACTTC. Protein product: CASSPRGIYQETQYF.

The chain links TRBV27 to TRBJ1-1; D gene ambiguous. V lost 6 bases and J lost 2, with 13 bases in between. Germline V gene sequence: CDR1 MNHEY, CDR2 SMNVEV (reference sequence). CDR3 size: 14 residues. The CDR3 coding sequence is TGTGCCAGCAGCGGCCTTATGCACAACACTGAAGCTTTCTTT. Protein: CASSGLMHNTEAFF.

There are a few counts of this clonotype. The chain is built from TRBV18 and TRBJ1-1; D is possibly TRBD1 (5 bases). This CDR3 is 16 amino acids long. The ends were cut back, 3 bases at V and 5 bases at J, with 19 bases in the middle. CDR1 is KGHSH and CDR2 is LQKENI in the germline V gene. This chain's CDR3 is CASSPGGQVPETEAFF. The CDR3 coding sequence is TGTGCCAGCTCACCGGGGGGTCAAGTGCCTGAAACTGAAGCTTTCTTT.

For this clonotype: One junction end disagrees with the germline gene, perhaps due to a read error. The chain joins TRBV29-1 to TRBJ1-2; 7 bases map to TRBD1. There are 12 residues in the CDR3. Germline V gene data show CDR1 as SQVTM and CDR2 as ANQGSEA. The CDR3 reads CSVGGGNYDYTF. The DNA of the CDR3 is TGCAGCGTTGGAGGGGGCAACTATGACTACACCTTC.

The sample holds one count of this clonotype. Since a much larger clone is just one base distant, this may be a read error. The chain uses TRBV5-5 and TRBJ2-1; 7 nucleotides match TRBD1. The CDR3 consists of 16 residues. The germline gives CDR1 SGHKS, CDR2 YYEKEE (reference sequence). CDR3 loop: CASSSRGLGSCNEQFF. CDR3 DNA sequence: TGTGCCAGCAGCTCCAGGGGGTTGGGGTCCTGCAATGAGCAGTTCTTC.

This clonotype has ten or more counts. V is TRBV12-3 or TRBV12-4 and J is TRBJ2-7, with 7 bases that match TRBD1. With 2 bases clipped from V and 5 bases from J, the junction kept 6 bases outside the gene matches. The CDR3 contains 14 residues. The CDR3 DNA reads TGTGCCAGCAGTTTACTATCGACAGGGAACGAGCAGTACTTC. As protein: CASSLLSTGNEQYF.

J is TRBJ2-5 and V is TRBV3-1, with D perhaps being TRBD1 or TRBD2 (5 bases each). The CDR3 has 14 residues. In germline, CDR1 is LGHDT, CDR2 YNNKEL (reference sequence). The germline V and J ends were trimmed by 0 bases and 3 bases, with 8 bases remaining between them. CDR3 region: CASSQDWGKETQYF. CDR3 nucleotides: TGTGCCAGCAGCCAAGATTGGGGGAAAGAGACCCAGTACTTC.

This clonotype was counted many times. The rearrangement joins TRBV5-1 to TRBJ2-5, with a tentative D call TRBD2 (6 bases). The CDR3 is 17 residues long. The germline gives CDR1 SGHRS, CDR2 YFSETQ. Trimming left V 4 bases short and J 5 bases short, with 24 bases between. The CDR3 loop is CASSPWASRREYETQYF. The CDR3 DNA reads as TGCGCCAGCAGCCCATGGGCTTCGAGACGGGAGTACGAGACCCAGTACTTC.

This clonotype was seen at least ten times. This chain connects TRBV15 to TRBJ2-1; D is undetermined. The CDR3 consists of 12 residues. Between the trimmed V and J ends, which lost 2 bases and 10 bases, there was a span of 9 bases. CDR1 and CDR2 from the germline V gene are LNHNV and YYDKDF (reference sequence). The CDR3 region is CATSRLGIEQFF. CDR3 sequence (DNA): TGTGCCACCAGCAGACTAGGAATCGAGCAGTTCTTC.